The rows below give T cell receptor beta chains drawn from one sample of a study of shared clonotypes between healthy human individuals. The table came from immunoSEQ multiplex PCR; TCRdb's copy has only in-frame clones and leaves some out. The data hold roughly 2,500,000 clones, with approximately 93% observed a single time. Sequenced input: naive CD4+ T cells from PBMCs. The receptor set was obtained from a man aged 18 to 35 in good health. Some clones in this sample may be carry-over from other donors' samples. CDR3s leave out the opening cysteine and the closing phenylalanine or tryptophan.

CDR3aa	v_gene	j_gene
ASIKGGAGRTGEQY	TRBV7-9	TRBJ2-7
SVEDTGREETQY	TRBV29-1	TRBJ2-5
ASSEEGTGVTEAF	TRBV2	TRBJ1-1
ASIIGGAPQETQY	TRBV2	TRBJ2-5
ASSLWGSDPRSNEQF	TRBV5-1	TRBJ2-1
ASSAGLARAGELF	TRBV27	TRBJ2-2
SAGGGGNNQPQH	TRBV29-1	TRBJ1-5
ASSGPRGGEETQY	TRBV7-2	TRBJ2-5
ASSLNYGYT	TRBV5-4	TRBJ1-2
ASSPGVVRGELF	TRBV18	TRBJ2-2
SVGKSSYEQY	TRBV29-1	-
ASSIGQGRTGELF	TRBV19	TRBJ2-2
ASSQTDSHEQY	TRBV23-1	TRBJ2-7
ASSSYYYSPGQELNTEAF	TRBV28	TRBJ1-1
ASSLGGGPRVDEQY	TRBV5-1	TRBJ2-7
ASSHTPASTDTQY	TRBV6-4	TRBJ2-3
ASSKEAGHTEAF	TRBV6-5	TRBJ1-1
ASSILGRGPQDTEAF	TRBV19	TRBJ1-1
ASSRLSEQF	TRBV2	TRBJ2-1
AISREGDTEAF	TRBV6-5	TRBJ1-1
ASQNDRDTEAF	TRBV18	TRBJ1-1
ASSATSVATREQY	TRBV9	TRBJ2-7
AMTGPSPGTGELF	TRBV28	TRBJ2-2
SVVGDSQETQY	TRBV29-1	TRBJ2-5
ASARGVGNTIY	TRBV2	TRBJ1-3
ASSPPGLADNEQF	TRBV18	TRBJ2-1
ASTPDRGKETQY	TRBV2	TRBJ2-5
ASSQGTGTNTEAF	TRBV4-1	TRBJ1-1
ATSRGQSGENEQF	TRBV15	TRBJ2-1
ASSPWGGDEQF	TRBV2	TRBJ2-1
AHPFRCRVWVRKTGELF	TRBV5-1	TRBJ2-2
ASSQDGLRADQETQY	TRBV4-2	TRBJ2-5
ASSLGGNSYEQY	TRBV5-1	TRBJ2-7
ASSSLDRNQPQH	TRBV27	TRBJ1-5
ASTAEQGSEAF	TRBV10-1	TRBJ1-1
ASRTTIPNPQY	TRBV2	TRBJ2-3
ASSWTGKYNEQF	TRBV27	TRBJ2-1